This record concerns one TCR beta chain sequence. Its target is not known. This entry belongs to a study of shared clonotypes between healthy human individuals. General observations from the study: Naive CD4 clonotypes overlapped across a handful of donors at roughly 5%.

Terminally differentiated effector memory CD45RA+ cells were excluded by CCR7 positive selection of CD45RO-negative cells. Method: immunoSEQ multiplex PCR; TCRdb's copy keeps in-frame clones and lacks some. The sample has about 2 million clones; about 95% are singletons. There are 18 residues in the CDR3. Germline CDR1 reads MNHNS; CDR2 reads SASEGT. The V and J ends lost 2 bases and 0 bases, in that order; junction bases with no gene match: 6. This chain links TRBV6-1 with TRBJ1-6; 8 nucleotides match TRBD1. Sequencing was performed on naive CD8+ T cells sorted from blood. The receptor comes from a man aged 18 to 30 in good health. The CDR3 nucleotides are TGTGCCAGCAGTGAATTAAGAGGACAGGGCTCCTATAATTCACCCCTCCACTTT. As protein: CASSELRGQGSYNSPLHF.